A selection of T cell receptor beta chains follows, all from one sample in a study of blood T cells in healthy people across ages. Using its own MiXCR run on the 5' RACE reads, TCRdb lists one record per CDR3 protein. This table holds 700,000 to 1,000,000 distinct CDR3 sequences, 40% to 50% found once. The source material was blood. All receptors derive from a man aged 55 to 70 in good health. The CDR3 runs from the conserved cysteine through the conserved F or W. Each record gives: clone size, J gene, V gene, D gene, CDR3 DNA, CDR3 protein. A D gene is named only where the DNA matches it firmly. Clone sizes are given selectively: once, few, many, or a class where the clone is expanded.

size: -
J: TRBJ2-6
V: TRBV6-2/TRBV6-3
D: -
DNA: TGTGCCTGCAGTTACGGATGGGGCTCTGGGGCCAACGTCCTGACTTTC
CDR3: CACSYGWGSGANVLTF

size: many
J: TRBJ2-1
V: TRBV29-1
D: TRBD1
DNA: TGCAGCGTTGATGGGAACAGGGGCGATGAGCAGTTCTTC
CDR3: CSVDGNRGDEQFF

size: -
J: TRBJ2-3
V: TRBV5-1
D: -
DNA: TGCGCCAGCAGCATTGACAGTAGCACAGATACGCAGTATTTT
CDR3: CASSIDSSTDTQYF

size: -
J: TRBJ2-1
V: TRBV29-1
D: TRBD2
DNA: TGCAGCGTTGAAGGTCGGAGCGGGGGTTCGTACGAGCAGTTCTTC
CDR3: CSVEGRSGGSYEQFF

size: few
J: TRBJ2-7
V: TRBV11-1
D: -
DNA: TGTGCCAGCAGCTTAGACCGACAGGATCACGAGCAGTACTTC
CDR3: CASSLDRQDHEQYF

size: -
J: TRBJ1-6
V: TRBV4-3
D: -
DNA: TGCTCCAGCAGCCAGGGGATCGGGGGACCACCCCTCCACTTT
CDR3: CSSSQGIGGPPLHF

size: few
J: TRBJ2-1
V: TRBV29-1
D: -
DNA: TGCAGCGCCGGACTGGCCAATGAGCAGTTCTTC
CDR3: CSAGLANEQFF

size: -
J: TRBJ2-6
V: TRBV28
D: -
DNA: TGTGCCAGCAGCATTCGGGGCCCTGGGGCCAACGTCCTGACTTTC
CDR3: CASSIRGPGANVLTF

size: -
J: TRBJ2-3
V: TRBV4-1
D: -
DNA: TGCGCCAGCAGCCAAGTCGCGGGCGGCCGCACAGATACGCAGTATTTT
CDR3: CASSQVAGGRTDTQYF

size: -
J: TRBJ2-6
V: TRBV12-3/TRBV12-4
D: -
DNA: TGTGCCAGCAGCCCGGATGCCTCTGGGGCCAACGTCCTGACTTTC
CDR3: CASSPDASGANVLTF

size: few
J: TRBJ2-1
V: TRBV13
D: TRBD2
DNA: TGTGCCAGCAGCCCCCGACTAGCGGGGGGGCCCTACAATGAGCAGTTCTTC
CDR3: CASSPRLAGGPYNEQFF

size: once
J: TRBJ2-3
V: TRBV9
D: TRBD2
DNA: TGCGCCAGCAGCTCCTCAGCGGCTAGCGGGGTGGATACGCAGTATTTT
CDR3: CASSSSAASGVDTQYF

size: -
J: TRBJ2-7
V: TRBV4-3
D: -
DNA: TGCGCCAGCAGCCTTTATCACAGGGTGAGCGAGCAGTACTTC
CDR3: CASSLYHRVSEQYF